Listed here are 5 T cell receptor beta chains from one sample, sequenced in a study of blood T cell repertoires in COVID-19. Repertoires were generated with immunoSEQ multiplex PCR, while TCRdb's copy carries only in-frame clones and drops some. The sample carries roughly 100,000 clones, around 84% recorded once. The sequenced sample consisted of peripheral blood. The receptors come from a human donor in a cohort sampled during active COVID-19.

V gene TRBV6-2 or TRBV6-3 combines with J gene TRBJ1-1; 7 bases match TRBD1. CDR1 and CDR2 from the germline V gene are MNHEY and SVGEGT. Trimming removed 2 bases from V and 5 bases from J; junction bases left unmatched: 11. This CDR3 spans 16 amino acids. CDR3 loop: CASSYGTATQGTEAFF. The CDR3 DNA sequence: TGTGCCAGCAGTTACGGGACAGCGACTCAGGGGACTGAAGCTTTCTTT.

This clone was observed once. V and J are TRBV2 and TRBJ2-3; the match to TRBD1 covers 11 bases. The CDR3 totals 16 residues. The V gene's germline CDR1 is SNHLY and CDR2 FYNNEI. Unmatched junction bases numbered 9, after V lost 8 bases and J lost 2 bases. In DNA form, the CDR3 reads TGTGCCAGCGCCAAGGACAGGGGGCGCCTCACAGATACGCAGTATTTT. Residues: CASAKDRGRLTDTQYF.

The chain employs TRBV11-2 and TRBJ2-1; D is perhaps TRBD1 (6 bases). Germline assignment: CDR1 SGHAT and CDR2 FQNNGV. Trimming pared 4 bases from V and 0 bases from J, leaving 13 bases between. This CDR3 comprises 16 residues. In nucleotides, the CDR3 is TGTGCCAGCAGCTCGAGGATGGACAGCTCCTACAATGAGCAGTTCTTC. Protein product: CASSSRMDSSYNEQFF.

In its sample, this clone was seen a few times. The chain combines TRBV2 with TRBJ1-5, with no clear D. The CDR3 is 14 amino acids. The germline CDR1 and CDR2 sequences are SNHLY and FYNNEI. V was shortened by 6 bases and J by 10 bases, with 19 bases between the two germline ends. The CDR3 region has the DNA TGTGCCAGCAGCCTGGATGGCCGAGGAGGACCCCAGCATTTT. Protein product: CASSLDGRGGPQHF.

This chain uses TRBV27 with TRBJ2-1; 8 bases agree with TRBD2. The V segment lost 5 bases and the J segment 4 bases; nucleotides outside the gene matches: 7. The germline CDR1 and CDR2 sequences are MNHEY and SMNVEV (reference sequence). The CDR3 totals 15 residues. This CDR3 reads CASSSSASGYNEQFF. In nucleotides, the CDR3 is TGTGCCAGCAGTAGTTCGGCTAGCGGGTACAATGAGCAGTTCTTC.